The entry below gives a single T cell receptor beta chain sequence along with its context. The target antigen is unknown. This sample is part of a study of beta chain features in type 1 diabetes. Study details: Taken together, all samples contributed approximately 110 million examined sorted cells.

The authors sorted CD4+ naive, central memory, regulatory and stem cell-like memory cells via CD45RO/CCR7/CD25/CD127/CD95/CD27. Study results and caveats: Moderately but significantly shorter TCRB CDR3s were found in Type 1 diabetes patients in all four CD4+ subsets. Whether TCRB rearrangement is influenced by HLA type was left unresolved in this analysis.

Expressed TCRB transcripts got sequenced, as all isolated RNA was reverse transcribed. Sequenced naive, central memory and regulatory T cell samples produced an average of roughly 3.6 million reads. Generated by immunoSEQ multiplex PCR, the TCRdb table keeps only in-frame clones and is missing some. The table shows hundreds of thousands of clones, with around 15% occurring only once. CDR1 is SGHVS and CDR2 is FNYEAQ in the germline V gene. The V end was cut by 5 bases, the J end by 8 bases, with 20 bases between. The CDR3 is 15 amino acids. Sequences were obtained from naive CD4+ T cells from blood. This sequence was found in a man aged 18 to 30 with type 1 diabetes. This chain uses TRBV7-6 with TRBJ2-3, with a weak D call TRBD2 (6 bases). CDR3 nucleotide sequence: TGTGCCAGCAGCCCCTCGTCTAGCGCAGGTGGTACGCAGTATTTT. This gives the protein CASSPSSSAGGTQYF. Supplemented by reference TRBV7-6 and TRBJ2-3, the full variable domain reads GAGVSQSPRYKVTKRGQDVALRCDPISGHVSLYWYRQALGQGPEFLTYFNYEAQQDKSGLPNDRFSAERPEGSISTLTIQRTEQRDSAMYRCASSPSSSAGGTQYFGPGTRLTVL.